The rows below give T cell receptor beta chains drawn from one sample of a study of T cells in pancreatic ductal adenocarcinoma. Generated by immunoSEQ multiplex PCR, the TCRdb table keeps only in-frame clones and is missing some. Among 9,000 to 15,000 clones listed, roughly 90% were seen once. The sequenced sample consisted of PBMCs. The source is a human donor with pancreatic ductal adenocarcinoma. Each CDR3 is given with its conserved first and last residue. A D gene is named only where the DNA matches it firmly. Only part of the rows carry a size: once, few, many, or a class if the clone is expanded.

clone size: .
V gene: TRBV5-1
J gene: TRBJ1-5
D gene: .
CDR3 protein: CASSTDGLWNQPQHF

clone size: .
V gene: TRBV5-1
J gene: TRBJ2-7
D gene: .
CDR3 protein: CASSHPPVAGTAYEQYF

clone size: .
V gene: TRBV6-6
J gene: TRBJ1-1
D gene: .
CDR3 protein: CASGVRAEAFF

clone size: .
V gene: TRBV19
J gene: TRBJ1-2
D gene: TRBD1
CDR3 protein: CASMRNGDRGGNYGYTF

clone size: .
V gene: TRBV6-1
J gene: TRBJ2-3
D gene: .
CDR3 protein: CASSRTVTDTQYF

clone size: .
V gene: TRBV5-5
J gene: TRBJ2-6
D gene: .
CDR3 protein: CASSPGGDLANVLTF

clone size: once
V gene: TRBV19
J gene: TRBJ1-2
D gene: .
CDR3 protein: CASSIEARADGYTF

clone size: .
V gene: TRBV7-9
J gene: TRBJ1-1
D gene: .
CDR3 protein: CASSLGTGTNTEAFF

clone size: .
V gene: TRBV7-9
J gene: TRBJ2-1
D gene: TRBD2
CDR3 protein: CASSSPTTLAGRSYNEQFF

clone size: .
V gene: TRBV5-1
J gene: TRBJ2-5
D gene: .
CDR3 protein: CASSLQGGEYQETQYF

clone size: once
V gene: TRBV11-2
J gene: TRBJ2-7
D gene: .
CDR3 protein: CASSLQEGYEQYF

clone size: once
V gene: TRBV11-2
J gene: TRBJ2-3
D gene: .
CDR3 protein: CASSLRPGRILDTQYF

clone size: .
V gene: TRBV4-3
J gene: TRBJ2-7
D gene: .
CDR3 protein: CASSQREGGEQYF

clone size: .
V gene: TRBV5-1
J gene: TRBJ1-1
D gene: TRBD1
CDR3 protein: CASSFGTGYTEAFF

clone size: .
V gene: TRBV4-3
J gene: TRBJ2-1
D gene: .
CDR3 protein: CASSPGLAYNEQFF

clone size: .
V gene: TRBV19
J gene: TRBJ1-5
D gene: .
CDR3 protein: CASSLFPPTRGNQPQHF

clone size: once
V gene: TRBV19
J gene: TRBJ1-1
D gene: TRBD1
CDR3 protein: CASKIRDSKPEAFF

clone size: .
V gene: TRBV6-1
J gene: TRBJ2-4
D gene: .
CDR3 protein: CASREGPAKNIQYF

clone size: .
V gene: TRBV19
J gene: TRBJ1-2
D gene: .
CDR3 protein: CASSIEPLNYGYTF

clone size: .
V gene: TRBV7-9
J gene: TRBJ1-5
D gene: .
CDR3 protein: CASSQGRINQPQHF

clone size: .
V gene: TRBV4-2
J gene: TRBJ2-7
D gene: .
CDR3 protein: CASSLGGTTYEQYF

clone size: .
V gene: TRBV28
J gene: TRBJ2-4
D gene: .
CDR3 protein: CASSPSSRAVDIQYF

clone size: .
V gene: TRBV5-8
J gene: TRBJ2-7
D gene: .
CDR3 protein: CASSRRDTSYEQYF

clone size: .
V gene: TRBV27
J gene: TRBJ1-5
D gene: .
CDR3 protein: CASSLEGLSNQPQHF

clone size: .
V gene: TRBV7-2
J gene: TRBJ1-5
D gene: .
CDR3 protein: CASSLKADQPQHF

clone size: .
V gene: TRBV7-8
J gene: TRBJ2-2
D gene: TRBD2
CDR3 protein: CASSGGGTSVTGELFF

clone size: .
V gene: TRBV18
J gene: TRBJ1-6
D gene: .
CDR3 protein: CASSPTGDYHSPLHF

clone size: .
V gene: TRBV21-1
J gene: TRBJ2-7
D gene: .
CDR3 protein: CASSTGRGGGRVRSYEQYF

clone size: .
V gene: TRBV2
J gene: TRBJ1-5
D gene: .
CDR3 protein: CASSVQAMGGQPQHF

clone size: .
V gene: TRBV18
J gene: TRBJ1-5
D gene: .
CDR3 protein: CASSRDRQGSRHF

clone size: .
V gene: TRBV5-6
J gene: TRBJ1-5
D gene: .
CDR3 protein: CASSLGTGLTNQPQHF

clone size: .
V gene: TRBV7-2
J gene: TRBJ1-6
D gene: .
CDR3 protein: CASQPSYNSPLHF

clone size: .
V gene: TRBV6-5
J gene: TRBJ1-5
D gene: TRBD1
CDR3 protein: CASTKGQGAQHF

clone size: .
V gene: TRBV11-3
J gene: TRBJ1-1
D gene: .
CDR3 protein: CASSSGQKNTEAFF

clone size: few
V gene: TRBV6-1
J gene: TRBJ1-5
D gene: .
CDR3 protein: CASSERRQQGQPQHF

clone size: once
V gene: TRBV6-1
J gene: TRBJ2-3
D gene: .
CDR3 protein: CASESMPDTQYF

clone size: once
V gene: TRBV9
J gene: TRBJ2-7
D gene: TRBD1
CDR3 protein: CASSGGQGGGEQYF

clone size: .
V gene: TRBV19
J gene: TRBJ2-7
D gene: .
CDR3 protein: CASSMSALRSYEQYF

clone size: .
V gene: TRBV5-1
J gene: TRBJ1-4
D gene: .
CDR3 protein: CASTSGTTNEKLFF

clone size: .
V gene: TRBV9
J gene: TRBJ2-2
D gene: .
CDR3 protein: CASSSRAAVVTGELFF

clone size: .
V gene: TRBV6-5
J gene: TRBJ2-7
D gene: .
CDR3 protein: CASRQGASYEQYF

clone size: .
V gene: TRBV5-5
J gene: TRBJ2-3
D gene: TRBD1
CDR3 protein: CASSLGDRGWADTQYF

clone size: .
V gene: TRBV2
J gene: TRBJ1-3
D gene: TRBD1
CDR3 protein: CASRGPGQGVGNTIYF

clone size: .
V gene: TRBV7-9
J gene: TRBJ2-5
D gene: .
CDR3 protein: CASSYWGLETQYF

clone size: .
V gene: TRBV27
J gene: TRBJ1-1
D gene: .
CDR3 protein: CATSGPTEAFF

clone size: once
V gene: TRBV6-6
J gene: TRBJ2-7
D gene: .
CDR3 protein: CASSEWASRSEQYF